This section outlines one T cell receptor (beta chain) sequence together with its context. What it binds is unknown. The data belong to a study of vaccination and CD4 T cells after COVID-19. Study information: The BNT162b2 or mRNA-1273 vaccine was given to participants in two doses. Overlapping spike pools from SARS-CoV-2 and HCoV-NL63, HCoV-OC43 and HCoV-229E served as culture stimuli.

Treatment defined: approximately 9-day PBMC culture with coronavirus spike peptide pools or control peptides (ViraFEST assay). The unexposed donor gave CD4+ T cells before the COVID-19 pandemic (2011-2018). Findings and limits, study-wide: Spike mono-reactive clones accounted for 304 of the 307 vaccine-specific clones found in convalescent patients.

Cultured CD4+ T cell DNA was sequenced using the Oncomine TCR Beta short-read assay. TCRdb used MiXCR to reprocess the PCR reads, holding one entry per CDR3 protein. The data hold some 4,400 distinct CDR3 sequences, with about 50% observed a single time. This receptor was identified in a human donor in good health. Source material: CD4+ T cells from blood, cultured in vitro.

In DNA form, the CDR3 reads TGTGCCAGCAGTGAACGGTCCCAGAAGCCTGAAGCTTTCTTT. The encoded protein is CASSERSQKPEAFF. The J gene is TRBJ1-1, the V gene TRBV2; unclear D gene. From germline, CDR1 is SNHLY and CDR2 FYNNEI. V lost 2 bases to trimming and J lost 6 bases, with 13 bases between them. The CDR3 contains 14 residues.